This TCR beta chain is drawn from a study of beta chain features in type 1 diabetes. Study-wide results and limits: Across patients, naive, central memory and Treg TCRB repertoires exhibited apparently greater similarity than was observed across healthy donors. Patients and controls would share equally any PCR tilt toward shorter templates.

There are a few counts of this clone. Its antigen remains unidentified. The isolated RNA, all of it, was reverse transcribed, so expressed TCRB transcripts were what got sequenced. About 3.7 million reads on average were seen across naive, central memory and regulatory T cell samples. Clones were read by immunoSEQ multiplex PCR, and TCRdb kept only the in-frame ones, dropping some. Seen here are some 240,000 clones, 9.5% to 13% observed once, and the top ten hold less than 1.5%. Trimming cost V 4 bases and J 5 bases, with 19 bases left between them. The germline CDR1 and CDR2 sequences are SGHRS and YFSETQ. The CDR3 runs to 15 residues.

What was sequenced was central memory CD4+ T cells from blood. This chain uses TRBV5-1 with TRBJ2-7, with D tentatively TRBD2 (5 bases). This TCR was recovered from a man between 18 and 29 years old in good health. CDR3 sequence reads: CASSGATRGLDEQYF. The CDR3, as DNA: TGCGCCAGCAGCGGTGCGACACGGGGTCTCGACGAGCAGTACTTC.